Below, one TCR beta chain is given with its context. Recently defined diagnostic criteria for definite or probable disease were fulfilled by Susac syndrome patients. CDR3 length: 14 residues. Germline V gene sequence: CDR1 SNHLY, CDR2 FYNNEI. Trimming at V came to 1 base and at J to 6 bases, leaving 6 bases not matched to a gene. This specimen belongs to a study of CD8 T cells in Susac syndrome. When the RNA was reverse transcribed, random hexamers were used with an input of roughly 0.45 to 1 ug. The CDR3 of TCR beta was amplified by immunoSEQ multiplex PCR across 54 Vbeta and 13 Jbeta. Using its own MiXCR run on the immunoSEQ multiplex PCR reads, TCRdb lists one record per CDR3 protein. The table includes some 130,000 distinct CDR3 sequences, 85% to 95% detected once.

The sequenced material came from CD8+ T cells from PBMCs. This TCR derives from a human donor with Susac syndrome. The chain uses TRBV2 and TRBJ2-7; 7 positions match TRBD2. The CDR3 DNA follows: TGTGCCAGCAGTGAAGAGGGGCGGGGGTTCGAGCAGTACTTC. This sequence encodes CASSEEGRGFEQYF.